This T cell receptor beta chain comes out of a study of cytomegalovirus exposure and HLA in healthy donors. The CDR3 is made up of 13 amino acids. The V gene end was trimmed by 7 bases and the J gene end by 5 bases; junction bases not matched to a gene: 5. Per germline, CDR1 WNHNN and CDR2 SYGVQD (reference sequence). PCR used 60 Vbeta primers and 13 Jbeta primers. TCRdb's copy holds only in-frame clones and misses some; the assay was immunoSEQ multiplex PCR. The sample records about 190,000 clones, more than 85% being singletons. This clone was recorded only once. This receptor was obtained from a woman in her late teens or twenties in good health and CMV-seronegative. Sequencing used PBMCs. The genes are TRBV10-1 and TRBJ1-2; TRBD1 agrees at 9 bases. CDR3 sequence reads: CASIGTGRYGYTF. CDR3 nucleotide sequence: TGCGCCAGCATTGGGACAGGGCGATATGGCTACACCTTC.